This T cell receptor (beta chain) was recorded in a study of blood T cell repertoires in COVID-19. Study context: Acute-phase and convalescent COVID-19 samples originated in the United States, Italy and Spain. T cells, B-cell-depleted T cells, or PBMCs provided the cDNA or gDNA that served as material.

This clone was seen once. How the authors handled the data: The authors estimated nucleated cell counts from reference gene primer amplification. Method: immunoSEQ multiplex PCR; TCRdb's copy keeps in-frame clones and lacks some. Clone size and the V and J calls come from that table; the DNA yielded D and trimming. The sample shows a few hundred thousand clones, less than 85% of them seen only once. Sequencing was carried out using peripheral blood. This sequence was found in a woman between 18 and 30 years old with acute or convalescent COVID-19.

CDR3 loop: CASSQGASYEQYF. CDR3 DNA sequence: TGTGCCAGCAGCCAGGGGGCCTCCTACGAGCAGTACTTC. This rearrangement joins TRBV3-1 (or the pseudogene TRBV3-2) to TRBJ2-7, with a possible D match to TRBD1 (6 bases). The CDR3 extends over 13 amino acids. Trimming stripped 3 bases from V and 0 bases from J, with 6 bases between. Germline V gene lookup returns CDR1 LGHDT and CDR2 YNNKEL (reference sequence).